This T cell receptor (beta chain) was sequenced during a study of cytomegalovirus exposure and HLA in healthy donors. CDR1 SGHAT and CDR2 FQDESV come from the germline V gene (reference sequence). This CDR3 has 14 residues. V gave up 1 base and J gave up 6 bases, with 7 bases separating them. This clone was observed a few times. Its matching antigen is unknown. The PCR employed 60 Vbeta primers together with 13 Jbeta primers. Under the authors' procedure: Per a later analysis, the number of unique TCR beta chains was 75 million to 90 million, of which roughly 11 million were shared. Libraries were prepared by immunoSEQ multiplex PCR; TCRdb keeps only in-frame clonotypes and omits some of them. V, J and clone size derive from that table, while D and trimming were established from the DNA sequence. The table shows about 85,000 clones, with roughly three fifths occurring only once. Study-level results: Previous analysis showed most TCR beta V segments were productive about 87% or about 30% of the time. Most of the CMV-associated TCR beta chains (in a later analysis) appeared to be HLA-restricted.

The sequence derives from a man aged 25 to 40 in good health and CMV-seronegative. The chain is built from TRBV11-1 and TRBJ1-6, with D possibly being TRBD1 (6 bases). Sequencing was done on a sample of PBMCs. CDR3 region: CASSLGGGNSPLHF. The CDR3 nucleotides read TGTGCCAGCAGCTTAGGAGGGGGTAATTCACCCCTCCACTTT.